The 20 T cell receptor beta chains below come from one sample, sequenced in a study of blood T cell repertoires in COVID-19. Method: immunoSEQ multiplex PCR; TCRdb's copy keeps in-frame clones and lacks some. In the table there are fewer than 150,000 clones, over 80% of which are singletons. The sequenced sample consisted of PBMCs or T cells enriched from blood (not recorded which). Every receptor here comes from a man aged 30 to 45 who had recovered from COVID-19.

The rearrangement uses TRBV5-1 and TRBJ2-3, with D perhaps matching TRBD1 (6 bases). The CDR3 is 14 amino acids. With 0 bases removed from V and 5 bases from J, the gap between germline ends came to 10 bases. CDR1 is SGHRS and CDR2 is YFSETQ in the germline V gene. The CDR3 loop reads CASSLGQERDTQYF. The CDR3 bases are TGCGCCAGCAGCTTGGGACAGGAAAGAGATACGCAGTATTTT. The full variable domain, rest sourced from reference TRBV5-1 and TRBJ2-3, is KAGVTQTPRYLIKTRGQQVTLSCSPISGHRSVSWYQQTPGQGLQFLFEYFSETQRNKGNFPGRFSGRQFSNSRSEMNVSTLELGDSALYLCASSLGQERDTQYFGPGTRLTVL.

The rearrangement links TRBV4-1 to TRBJ2-2, with D perhaps TRBD1 (5 bases). The germline V and J ends were trimmed by 2 bases and 0 bases, with 10 bases remaining between them. CDR1 MGHRA and CDR2 YSYEKL come from the germline V gene. The CDR3 covers 16 residues. CDR3 protein: CASSQRTPTNTGELFF. The CDR3 DNA follows: TGCGCCAGCAGCCAAAGGACACCTACGAACACCGGGGAGCTGTTTTTT.

V usage is TRBV5-1 and J usage is TRBJ1-2; a possible D gene is TRBD1 (5 bases). The length of the CDR3 is 15 residues. From germline, CDR1 is SGHRS and CDR2 YFSETQ. The V and J ends lost 5 bases and 4 bases respectively, with 18 bases between them. CDR3 sequence: CASRIAADRTYGYTF. DNA for the CDR3: TGCGCCAGCAGAATAGCCGCCGACAGAACCTATGGCTACACCTTC.

This chain connects TRBV6-2 or TRBV6-3 to TRBJ1-4, with D possibly matching TRBD1 (6 bases). CDR3 length: 15 amino acids. V was clipped by 2 bases and J by 7 bases, with 14 bases between them. The germline gives CDR1 MNHEY, CDR2 SVGEGT. As DNA, the CDR3 is TGTGCCAGCAGTTACAGTCAGGGGTCGGTTGAAAAACTGTTTTTT. Translating gives CASSYSQGSVEKLFF.

The rearrangement uses TRBV24-1 and TRBJ2-7, with 9 bases matching TRBD2. This CDR3 has 15 amino acids. Trimming took 4 bases from V and 3 from J; bases not matched to a gene: 6. Germline CDR1 reads KGHDR; CDR2 reads SFDVKD. CDR3 bases: TGTGCCACCAGTGAACCGAGCGGGAGGAACTACGAGCAGTACTTC. This encodes CATSEPSGRNYEQYF.

The chain recombines TRBV3-1 (or the pseudogene TRBV3-2) with TRBJ2-3; TRBD2 matches 8 bases. The CDR3 is 13 amino acids. Germline trimming cut 9 bases from V and 4 bases from J; bases unmatched to any gene: 6. The germline gives CDR1 LGHDT, CDR2 YNNKEL (reference sequence). The CDR3 here is CASAGGRSDTQYF. CDR3 nucleotide sequence: TGTGCCAGTGCGGGGGGACGCTCAGATACGCAGTATTTT.

This clone has just one count. The V call is TRBV3-1 (or the pseudogene TRBV3-2), the J call TRBJ1-1; TRBD1 agrees at 8 bases. This CDR3 is 16 amino acids long. V shed 4 bases and J 2 bases; nucleotides not matched to a gene: 9. Germline-derived CDR1 and CDR2 are LGHDT and YNNKEL (reference sequence). The CDR3 nucleotides read TGTGCCAGCAGCCCCCGGACAGGGACCATTAACACTGAAGCTTTCTTT. This translates into CASSPRTGTINTEAFF.

The chain combines TRBV19 with TRBJ1-5; D remains unclear. V lost 5 bases and J 6 bases, leaving 14 bases between the germline ends. Germline CDR1 is LNHDA and CDR2 is SQIVND (reference sequence). The length of the CDR3 is 14 residues. In nucleotides, the CDR3 is TGTGCCAGTAGTCTAGGGCCAGGCAGTCAGCCCCAGCATTTT. Protein sequence: CASSLGPGSQPQHF.

This chain links TRBV6-5 with TRBJ2-7; D is undetermined. The germline V gene encodes CDR1 MNHEY and CDR2 SVGAGI. Trimming removed 4 bases at V and 4 bases at J, with 11 bases between. The CDR3 extends over 13 amino acids. CDR3 protein: CASSWAGSYEQYF. CDR3 nucleotides: TGTGCCAGCAGTTGGGCCGGTAGTTACGAGCAGTACTTC.

The rearrangement uses TRBV5-4 and TRBJ2-1, with TRBD2 as a possible D gene (6 bases). The CDR3 spans 16 residues. The germline V gene has CDR1 SGHNT and CDR2 YYREEE (reference sequence). The ends were cut back, 6 bases at V and 9 bases at J, with 25 bases in the middle. The CDR3 DNA sequence: TGTGCCAGCACCCAGCTGGGGGAGGCGGGATCTTTTGAGCAGTTCTTC. This sequence encodes CASTQLGEAGSFEQFF.

The genes are TRBV4-2 and TRBJ2-1; possibly TRBD1 for D (6 bases). The V end lost 5 bases, the J end lost 4 bases, and 12 bases lay between the germline ends. Germline V gene lookup returns CDR1 LGHNA and CDR2 YNFKEQ. This CDR3 region has 14 residues. CDR3 bases: TGTGCCAGCAGCGTCCGGGACAAATACAATGAGCAGTTCTTC. Amino acids: CASSVRDKYNEQFF.

The V and J genes are TRBV5-1 and TRBJ2-3; 8 nucleotides agree with TRBD2. The germline CDR1 and CDR2 sequences are SGHRS and YFSETQ. Trimming at V came to 4 bases and at J to 3 bases, leaving 13 bases not matched to a gene. CDR3 size: 17 residues. CDR3 sequence: CASSPTASGGKTDTQYF. Here the CDR3 DNA reads TGCGCCAGCAGCCCAACGGCCAGCGGGGGTAAAACAGATACGCAGTATTTT. The full variable domain, rest sourced from reference TRBV5-1 and TRBJ2-3, is KAGVTQTPRYLIKTRGQQVTLSCSPISGHRSVSWYQQTPGQGLQFLFEYFSETQRNKGNFPGRFSGRQFSNSRSEMNVSTLELGDSALYLCASSPTASGGKTDTQYFGPGTRLTVL.

The genes are TRBV27 and TRBJ2-3; 10 positions agree with TRBD2. Germline CDR1 MNHEY, CDR2 SMNVEV (reference sequence). The CDR3 is 14 residues long. Trimming cost V 6 bases and J 5 bases; bases outside gene matches: 5. For the CDR3, the DNA is TGTGCCAGCAGCCAGCGGGAGGGAGGAGATACGCAGTATTTT. Translating gives CASSQREGGDTQYF.

This clone has more than one count but fewer than ten. This rearrangement joins TRBV7-9 to TRBJ2-7, with a tentative D call TRBD2 (7 bases). This CDR3 is 15 amino acids long. The V gene lost 4 bases and the J gene lost 4 bases, with 17 bases spanning the gap. In germline, CDR1 is SEHNR, CDR2 FQNEAQ (reference sequence). DNA of the CDR3: TGTGCCAGCAGCTCGCCCGCGGGGGCTAGGTACGAGCAGTACTTC. This sequence encodes CASSSPAGARYEQYF.

CDR3 sequence reads: CAWSQGQGFTEAFF. The CDR3 DNA sequence: TGTGCCTGGAGCCAGGGACAGGGATTCACTGAAGCTTTCTTT. V usage is TRBV30 and J usage is TRBJ1-1, with TRBD1 identical over 9 bases. Trimming took 3 bases from V and 4 from J; bases not matched to a gene: 6. Germline lookup yields CDR1 GTSNPN and CDR2 SVGIG (reference sequence). CDR3 length: 14 amino acids.

The chain carries TRBV14 and TRBJ2-7; TRBD1 aligns across 8 bases. CDR3 length: 17 amino acids. Germline CDR1 SGHDN, CDR2 FVKESK. J gave up 1 base and V 1 base, and 9 bases lay outside the gene matches. CDR3 nucleotides: TGTGCCAGCAGCCAAGCCCCTCGACAGGGGCTTTCCTACGAGCAGTACTTC. Encoded protein: CASSQAPRQGLSYEQYF.

In its sample, this clone was seen once. The chain is built from TRBV5-1 and TRBJ2-3; D unclear. Germline values: CDR1 SGHRS, CDR2 YFSETQ. This CDR3 has 14 amino acids. V dropped 4 bases and J dropped 1 base, with 10 bases sitting between them. The CDR3 loop reads CASSPVARTDTQYF. The DNA for the CDR3 is TGCGCCAGCAGCCCGGTAGCCCGCACAGATACGCAGTATTTT.

The rearrangement uses TRBV11-2 and TRBJ2-3, with 8 bases lining up with TRBD2. The V gene end was trimmed by 2 bases and the J gene end by 4 bases; junction bases not matched to a gene: 11. Germline V gene lookup returns CDR1 SGHAT and CDR2 FQNNGV. The CDR3 totals 17 residues. DNA of the CDR3: TGTGCCAGCAGCTTATGGTTACTAGCGGAGGGGTCAGATACGCAGTATTTT. It yields the protein CASSLWLLAEGSDTQYF.

The J gene is TRBJ2-5, the V gene TRBV5-1; TRBD1 matches at 11 bases. Germline CDR1 is SGHRS and CDR2 is YFSETQ. Unmatched junction bases numbered 7, after V lost 4 bases and J lost 5 bases. The CDR3 runs 15 residues. CDR3 sequence: CASSLQGTGGETQYF. DNA of the CDR3: TGCGCCAGCAGCCTGCAAGGGACAGGGGGGGAGACCCAGTACTTC. Full variable domain (remainder filled in from reference TRBV5-1 and TRBJ2-5): KAGVTQTPRYLIKTRGQQVTLSCSPISGHRSVSWYQQTPGQGLQFLFEYFSETQRNKGNFPGRFSGRQFSNSRSEMNVSTLELGDSALYLCASSLQGTGGETQYFGPGTRLLVL.

J is TRBJ2-7 and V is TRBV6-2 or TRBV6-3; 7 bases are a match to TRBD1. The CDR3 consists of 11 residues. J was trimmed by 12 bases and V by 6 bases; bases with no gene match: 8. The germline V gene encodes CDR1 MNHEY and CDR2 SVGEGT. The CDR3 reads CASSRDRDRYF. CDR3 nucleotides: TGTGCCAGCAGCCGCGACAGGGATCGGTACTTC.